This T cell receptor (beta chain) originates from a study of cytomegalovirus exposure and HLA in healthy donors. General study results and limits: TCR beta sequences numbering roughly 16,000 were associated with HLA alleles at 0.05 false discovery rate in a later analysis. A missense DCLRE1C variant was associated with V- and J-gene trimming of TCR beta chains in a later analysis, and an independent cohort replicated the association. Earlier findings revealed that most TCR beta V segments proved productive either about 87% or about 30% of the time. Associated with cytomegalovirus, according to the listing, were 150 to 200 TCR beta chains.

Germline-derived CDR1 and CDR2 are SGHAT and FQDESV (reference sequence). The CDR3 length is 14 residues. Trimming cost V 5 bases and J 10 bases; bases outside gene matches: 12. With 60 Vbeta and 13 Jbeta primers, the PCR was carried out. Sequencing used immunoSEQ multiplex PCR; TCRdb keeps in-frame clones, though not all of them. The table has tens of thousands of clones, 70% to 85% seen once. To note about this clone: The antigen is unknown.

Sequences were obtained from PBMCs. The receptor comes from a man in his thirties or forties in good health and CMV-seronegative. The chain is built from TRBV11-1 and TRBJ1-1; 8 bases line up with TRBD1. DNA for the CDR3: TGTGCCAGCAGCCTCCGGACAGGGCAAGGGGTAGCTTTCTTT. Its translation: CASSLRTGQGVAFF.